This T cell receptor beta chain was captured in a study of shared clonotypes between healthy human individuals. Study results and caveats: About 5% of naive CD4 clonotypes were shared across four donors.

CD45RO-negative CD8 cells positively selected for CCR7 made up the naive population, which excluded terminally differentiated effector memory CD45RA+ cells. The count of this clone is one. Its matching antigen is unknown. The V and J ends lost 7 bases and 6 bases, in that order; junction bases with no gene match: 8. Germline-derived CDR1 and CDR2 are SEHNR and FQNEAQ (reference sequence). CDR3 size: 14 residues. Execution of the assay was at deep level. How the authors handled the data: Filtering was not the same, since immunoSEQ gave junction-only sequences without quality scores. The table came from immunoSEQ multiplex PCR; TCRdb's copy has only in-frame clones and leaves some out. V, J and clone size are those of that table, while D and trimming were read from the DNA. This sample has about 1.9 million clones, with about 93% found just once.

The specimen sequenced was naive CD8+ T cells from PBMCs. This chain uses TRBV7-9 with TRBJ2-3, with 9 bases that match TRBD1. The source of this sequence is a man in his late teens or twenties in good health. Some clones in this sample may be carry-over from other donors' samples. The CDR3 DNA is TGTGCCAGCACCAAACAGGGGGCGTTGGATACGCAGTATTTT. Its translation is CASTKQGALDTQYF.